The 2 T cell receptor beta chains below were found in one sample sequenced in a study of shared clonotypes between healthy human individuals. Measured with immunoSEQ multiplex PCR; TCRdb has only the in-frame clones, and not every one. The top ten hold about 0.45% of the sample, which has about 1.5 million clones, 95% to 99% seen once. Sequenced material: naive CD4+ T cells sorted from blood. Subset: CD45RA+ positively selected. The receptors derive from a man under 40 in good health.

The V and J genes are TRBV19 and TRBJ1-5, with 8 bases matching TRBD1. CDR3 length equals 17 residues. The V gene end was trimmed by 4 bases and the J gene end by 5 bases; junction bases not matched to a gene: 13. Germline loops: CDR1 LNHDA, CDR2 SQIVND (reference sequence). The CDR3 DNA follows: TGTGCCAGTAGTACCCCTCAGGACAGGGACGTGGATCAGCCCCAGCATTTT. It yields the protein CASSTPQDRDVDQPQHF.

V usage is TRBV6-1 and J usage is TRBJ1-4; tentative D call: TRBD1 (5 bases). Germline CDR1 is MNHNS and CDR2 is SASEGT. This CDR3 has 14 amino acids. V dropped 4 bases and J dropped 7 bases, with 13 bases sitting between them. The CDR3 region is CASSVRVGREKLFF. The CDR3 bases are TGTGCCAGCAGTGTCCGGGTGGGACGTGAAAAACTGTTTTTT.